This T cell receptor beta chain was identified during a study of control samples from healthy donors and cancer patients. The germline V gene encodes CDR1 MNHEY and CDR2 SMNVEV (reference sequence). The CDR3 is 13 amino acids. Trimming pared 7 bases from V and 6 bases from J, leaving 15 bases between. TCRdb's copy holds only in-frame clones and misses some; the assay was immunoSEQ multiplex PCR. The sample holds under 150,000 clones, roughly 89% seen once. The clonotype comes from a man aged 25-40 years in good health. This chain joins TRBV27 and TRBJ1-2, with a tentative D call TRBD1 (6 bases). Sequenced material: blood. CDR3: CASTRRGENGYTF. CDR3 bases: TGTGCCAGCACCCGTAGGGGGGAAAATGGCTACACCTTC.